This entry features one T cell receptor beta chain sequence. Its antigen is currently unknown. Profiling relied on immunoSEQ multiplex PCR, and the TCRdb table lists in-frame clones only, not all of them. Found here are a few million clones, about 92% of them singletons; the top ten hold roughly 0.14%. This entry is derived from a study of shared clonotypes between healthy human individuals. Notes on the study in general: The authors expected sequencing depth to affect clonotype sharing among donors.

Germline V gene lookup returns CDR1 SGHDN and CDR2 FVKESK. The CDR3 runs to 15 residues. V dropped 4 bases and J dropped 7 bases, with 19 bases sitting between them. This sequence joins TRBV14 and TRBJ1-2; possible D gene TRBD1, 6 bases. This clonotype was sampled from a man aged 18-30 years in good health. The sequenced sample was naive CD4+ T cells sorted from blood. The subset was: CD45RA+ positively selected. The CDR3 nucleotides are TGTGCCAGCAGCCGTTTAGGGGGGGAGAGCGCTGGCTACACCTTC. Translating gives CASSRLGGESAGYTF. The full variable domain, in which reference TRBV14 and TRBJ1-2 provide the parts outside the CDR3, is EAGVTQFPSHSVIEKGQTVTLRCDPISGHDNLYWYRRVMGKEIKFLLHFVKESKQDESGMPNNRFLAERTGGTYSTLKVQPAELEDSGVYFCASSRLGGESAGYTFGSGTRLTVV.